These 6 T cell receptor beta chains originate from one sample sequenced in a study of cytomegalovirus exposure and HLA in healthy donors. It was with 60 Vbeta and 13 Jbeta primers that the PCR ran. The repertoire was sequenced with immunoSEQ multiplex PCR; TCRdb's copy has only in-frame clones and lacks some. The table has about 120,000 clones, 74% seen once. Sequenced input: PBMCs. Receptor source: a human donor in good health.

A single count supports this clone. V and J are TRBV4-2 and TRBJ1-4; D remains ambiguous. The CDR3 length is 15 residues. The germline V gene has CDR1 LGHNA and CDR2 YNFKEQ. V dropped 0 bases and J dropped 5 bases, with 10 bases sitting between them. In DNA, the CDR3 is TGTGCCAGCAGCCAAGAAGGCAGGATGAATGAAAAACTGTTTTTT. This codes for CASSQEGRMNEKLFF.

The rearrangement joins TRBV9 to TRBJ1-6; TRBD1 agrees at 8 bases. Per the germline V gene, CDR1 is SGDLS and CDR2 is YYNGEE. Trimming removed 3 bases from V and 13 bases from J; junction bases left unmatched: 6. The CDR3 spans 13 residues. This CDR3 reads CASSDGQGSPLHF. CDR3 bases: TGTGCCAGCAGCGACGGACAGGGTTCGCCCCTCCACTTT.

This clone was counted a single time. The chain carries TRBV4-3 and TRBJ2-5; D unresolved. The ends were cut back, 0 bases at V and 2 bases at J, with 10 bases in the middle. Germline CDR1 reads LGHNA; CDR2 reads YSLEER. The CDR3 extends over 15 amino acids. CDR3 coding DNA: TGCGCCAGCAGCCAAGAACTTTATACGCAAGAGACCCAGTACTTC. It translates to CASSQELYTQETQYF.

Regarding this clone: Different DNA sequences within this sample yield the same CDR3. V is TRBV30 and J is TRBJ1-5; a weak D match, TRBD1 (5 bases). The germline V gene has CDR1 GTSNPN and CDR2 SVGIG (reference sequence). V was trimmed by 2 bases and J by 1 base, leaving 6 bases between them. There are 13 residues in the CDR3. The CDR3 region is CAWSRGSNQPQHF. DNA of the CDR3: TGTGCCTGGAGTCGGGGGAGCAATCAGCCCCAGCATTTT.

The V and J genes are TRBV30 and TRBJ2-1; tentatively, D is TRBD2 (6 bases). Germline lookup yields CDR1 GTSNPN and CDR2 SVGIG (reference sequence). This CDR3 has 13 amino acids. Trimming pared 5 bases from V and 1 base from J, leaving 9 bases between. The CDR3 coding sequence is TGTGCCTGGCCGGGAGTATCCTACAATGAGCAGTTCTTC. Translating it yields CAWPGVSYNEQFF.

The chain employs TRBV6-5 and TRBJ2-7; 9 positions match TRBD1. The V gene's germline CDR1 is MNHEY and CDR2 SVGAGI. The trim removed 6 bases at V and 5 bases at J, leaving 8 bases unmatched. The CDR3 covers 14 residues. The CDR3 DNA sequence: TGTGCCAGCAGCTCTGGACAGGGGATCGACGAGCAGTACTTC. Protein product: CASSSGQGIDEQYF.